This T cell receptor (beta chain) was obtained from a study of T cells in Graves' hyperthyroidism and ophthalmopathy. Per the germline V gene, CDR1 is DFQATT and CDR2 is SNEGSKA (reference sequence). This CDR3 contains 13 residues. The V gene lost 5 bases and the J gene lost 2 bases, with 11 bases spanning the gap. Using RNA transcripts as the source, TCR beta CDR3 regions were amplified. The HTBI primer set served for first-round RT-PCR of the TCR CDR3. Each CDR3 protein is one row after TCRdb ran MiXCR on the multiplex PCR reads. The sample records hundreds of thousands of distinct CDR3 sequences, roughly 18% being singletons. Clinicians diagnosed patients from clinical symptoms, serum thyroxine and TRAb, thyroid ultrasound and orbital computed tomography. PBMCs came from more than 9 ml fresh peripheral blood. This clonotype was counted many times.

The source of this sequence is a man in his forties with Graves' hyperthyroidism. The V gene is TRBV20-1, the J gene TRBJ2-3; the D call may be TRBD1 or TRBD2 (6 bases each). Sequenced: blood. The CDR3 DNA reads TGCAGTGCTCTCGGGGGCAACACAGATACGCAGTATTTT. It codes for CSALGGNTDTQYF.